The present T cell receptor beta chain was sequenced within a study of T cells in Graves' hyperthyroidism and ophthalmopathy. TCR beta CDR3 region amplification was performed from RNA transcripts. First-round RT-PCR of the TCR CDR3 relied on the HTBI primer set. TCRdb reprocessed the multiplex PCR reads via MiXCR and lists one record per CDR3 protein. The sample yields about 210,000 distinct CDR3 sequences, about a sixth seen once. With regard to this clonotype: Its antigen is not identified.

Findings and caveats of the study: Ophthalmopathy was predicted by the model a median of approximately 6 months ahead of onset.

A lack of ophthalmopathy progression within 18 months defined stable Graves' hyperthyroidism. The study based diagnoses on clinical symptoms, serum thyroxine and TRAb, thyroid ultrasound and orbital computed tomography. This CDR3 spans 14 amino acids. The V gene's germline CDR1 is LGHDT and CDR2 YNNKEL (reference sequence). The V end was cut by 4 bases, the J end by 2 bases, with 9 bases between. Source material: blood. This sequence was found in a man aged 45 to 65 with Graves' hyperthyroidism. The rearrangement links TRBV3-1 to TRBJ2-1; tentative D call: TRBD2 (6 bases). For the CDR3, the DNA is TGTGCCAGCAGCCGGGACTGGACCTACAATGAGCAGTTCTTC. This gives the protein CASSRDWTYNEQFF.